A selection of T cell receptor beta chains follows, all from one sample in a study of shared clonotypes between healthy human individuals. Only in-frame clones appear in the TCRdb table, and some are missing; sequencing was by immunoSEQ multiplex PCR. The sample has about 2.2 million clones; under 95% are singletons. Material: naive CD8+ T cells from PBMCs. The receptors were sampled from a man in his late teens or twenties in good health. Some clones in this sample may be carry-over from other donors' samples. Each CDR3 is given with its conserved first and last residue. A D gene is named only where the DNA matches it firmly. Clone size is not always given. Where it is, it says once, few, many or a class for expanded clones.

v_gene	j_gene	abundance	d_gene	CDR3aa	CDR3nt
TRBV5-1	TRBJ2-7	NA	NA	CASSLYSGIPSYEQYF	TGCGCCAGCAGCTTGTACTCGGGGATCCCCTCCTACGAGCAGTACTTC
TRBV19	TRBJ1-4	NA	TRBD1	CASTGGRNEKLFF	TGTGCCAGTACAGGGGGACGGAATGAAAAACTGTTTTTT
TRBV7-9	TRBJ2-2	NA	TRBD1	CASSLEGQGFTGELFF	TGTGCCAGCAGCTTAGAGGGACAGGGATTCACCGGGGAGCTGTTTTTT
TRBV9	TRBJ2-6	NA	NA	CASSGSGTQQNAGANVLTF	TGTGCCAGCAGCGGGTCCGGGACCCAACAGAACGCTGGGGCCAACGTCCTGACTTTC
TRBV21-1	TRBJ2-2	NA	NA	CASSKDETGVNTGELFF	TGTGCCAGCAGCAAAGACGAGACAGGGGTCAACACCGGGGAGCTGTTTTTT
TRBV19	TRBJ2-3	NA	NA	CASSILRSWPDTQYF	TGTGCCAGTAGTATCCTCAGGAGTTGGCCAGATACGCAGTATTTT
TRBV28	TRBJ2-7	NA	NA	CASSDPVQMVSYEQYF	TGTGCCAGCAGCGACCCGGTACAGATGGTCTCCTACGAGCAGTACTTC
TRBV30	TRBJ2-3	NA	TRBD2	CAWSDDPGLAGGPTDTQYF	TGTGCCTGGAGCGATGACCCGGGACTAGCGGGAGGGCCCACAGATACGCAGTATTTT
TRBV28	TRBJ1-4	NA	NA	CASRPPRVITNEKLFF	TGTGCCAGCAGACCACCCAGGGTTATAACTAATGAAAAACTGTTTTTT
TRBV19	TRBJ2-7	NA	TRBD1	CASSPTGIGNYEQYF	TGTGCCAGTAGCCCGACAGGGATAGGGAACTACGAGCAGTACTTC
TRBV19	TRBJ2-7	NA	NA	CASSIGVPYEQYF	TGTGCCAGTAGTATAGGAGTGCCCTACGAGCAGTACTTC
TRBV19	TRBJ1-1	NA	NA	CASSQGPEAFF	TGTGCCAGTAGCCAAGGTCCTGAAGCTTTCTTT
TRBV11-2	TRBJ1-2	NA	NA	CASSLDRDGYTF	TGTGCCAGCAGCTTAGACAGGGATGGCTACACCTTC
TRBV19	TRBJ1-1	NA	NA	CASSYGEDFMNTEAFF	TGTGCCAGTAGTTACGGGGAGGATTTCATGAACACTGAAGCTTTCTTT
TRBV7-2	TRBJ2-7	NA	NA	CASSSRTDSYEQYF	TGTGCCAGCAGCTCCCGGACTGACTCCTACGAGCAGTACTTC
TRBV10-2	TRBJ2-7	NA	NA	CASSDGGPAQYF	TGCGCCAGCAGTGATGGAGGGCCCGCCCAGTACTTC
TRBV4-2	TRBJ1-3	NA	NA	CASSQDPPDRLINTIYF	TGTGCCAGCAGCCAAGATCCCCCTGACAGGTTGATAAACACCATATATTTT
TRBV9	TRBJ2-5	NA	TRBD2	CASSVAVAGDQETQYF	TGTGCCAGCAGCGTAGCTGTAGCGGGAGACCAAGAGACCCAGTACTTC
TRBV7-9	TRBJ2-7	NA	TRBD2	CASSRLAGDLNPTVEQYF	TGTGCCAGCAGCCGACTAGCGGGAGACCTGAATCCTACTGTCGAGCAGTACTTC
TRBV5-6	TRBJ2-2	NA	TRBD1	CASSTDWDRAINTGELFF	TGTGCCAGCAGCACGGATTGGGACAGGGCAATTAACACCGGGGAGCTGTTTTTT
TRBV6-1	TRBJ2-1	NA	TRBD2	CASSGTRIEQFF	TGTGCCAGCAGCGGGACTAGGATCGAGCAGTTCTTC
TRBV6-6	TRBJ2-2	NA	NA	CASSEGPTNTGELFF	TGTGCCAGCAGTGAGGGACCGACGAACACCGGGGAGCTGTTTTTT
TRBV6-1	TRBJ2-3	NA	NA	CASSEGSYTQYF	TGTGCCAGCAGTGAGGGCTCTTATACGCAGTATTTT
TRBV19	TRBJ1-2	NA	NA	CASSMTYGYTF	TGTGCCAGTAGTATGACCTATGGCTACACCTTC
TRBV7-9	TRBJ2-7	NA	NA	CASSQGDRHYEQYF	TGTGCCAGCAGCCAAGGGGACCGCCACTACGAGCAGTACTTC
TRBV20-1	TRBJ1-2	few	NA	CSALGGGQHTF	TGCAGTGCCCTCGGGGGAGGACAGCACACCTTC
TRBV9	TRBJ2-1	NA	NA	CASSPWVTNNEQFF	TGTGCCAGCAGCCCCTGGGTGACAAACAATGAGCAGTTCTTC
TRBV19	TRBJ2-7	NA	TRBD1	CASSLFYRDRDYEQYF	TGTGCCAGTAGTTTATTCTACCGGGACAGGGACTACGAGCAGTACTTC
TRBV19	TRBJ2-3	NA	TRBD2	CASSIEPSGYSTDTQYF	TGTGCCAGTAGTATTGAACCTAGCGGGTATAGCACAGATACGCAGTATTTT
TRBV30	TRBJ1-2	NA	NA	CAWEALLIGYTF	TGTGCCTGGGAGGCCTTATTAATTGGCTACACCTTC
TRBV4-1	TRBJ1-3	NA	NA	CASSQGDLQGSGNTIYF	TGCGCCAGCAGCCAAGGGGATTTACAGGGATCAGGAAACACCATATATTTT
TRBV6-5	TRBJ1-2	once	TRBD1	CASSYSQGAGGYTF	TGTGCCAGCAGTTACTCACAGGGGGCTGGTGGCTACACCTTC
TRBV6-5	TRBJ2-1	few	TRBD2	CASSYLREGSNEQFF	TGTGCCAGCAGTTATTTGAGGGAGGGGTCCAATGAGCAGTTCTTC
TRBV29-1	TRBJ2-7	NA	NA	CSVEAGPRDEQYF	TGCAGCGTTGAGGCTGGACCCCGGGACGAGCAGTACTTC
TRBV2	TRBJ2-7	NA	NA	CASSESGRSSYEQYF	TGTGCCAGCAGTGAAAGCGGTAGAAGCTCCTACGAGCAGTACTTC
TRBV4-1	TRBJ1-1	few	NA	CASSQGIIQGPGNTEAFF	TGCGCCAGCAGCCAAGGCATCATACAGGGCCCGGGGAACACTGAAGCTTTCTTT
TRBV7-2	TRBJ2-1	NA	NA	CASSLGGRVPYNEQFF	TGTGCCAGCAGCTTAGGTGGCAGGGTCCCCTACAATGAGCAGTTCTTC
TRBV5-1	TRBJ1-2	once	TRBD1	CASSFKGAPDYGYTF	TGCGCCAGCAGTTTTAAGGGGGCCCCGGACTATGGCTACACCTTC
TRBV10-2	TRBJ1-1	NA	TRBD1	CASTRTGSNTEAFF	TGCGCCAGCACACGGACAGGATCGAACACTGAAGCTTTCTTT
TRBV7-9	TRBJ2-7	NA	TRBD2	CASSFSSGRAYEQYF	TGTGCCAGCAGCTTTTCTAGCGGGAGGGCCTACGAGCAGTACTTC
TRBV11-2	TRBJ2-7	NA	TRBD2	CASSAGTSGAYEQYF	TGTGCCAGCAGCGCGGGGACTAGCGGGGCCTACGAGCAGTACTTC